These T cell receptor beta chains were read from a single sample in a study of human T cells and chemical hapten exposure. TCRdb called the RACE reads again in MiXCR, with one record for every CDR3 protein. The sample holds about 41,000 distinct CDR3 sequences, over 3.5% seen once. This specimen was whole blood, taken in connection with sensitization to the hapten diphenylcyclopropenone (DPC). These receptors all come from a middle-aged man with alopecia areata. Some clones in this sample may be carry-over from other donors' samples. Both conserved end residues are part of each CDR3. The order of the fields is J gene, D gene, V gene, clone size, CDR3 protein, CDR3 DNA. A D gene is named only where the DNA matches it firmly. The size entry is marked missing in some rows and otherwise reads once, few, many or a size class.

J: TRBJ2-7; D: TRBD2; V: TRBV20-1; size: many; CDR3: CSARDRREGGYEQYF; DNA: TGCAGTGCTAGAGATCGACGGGAGGGTGGGTACGAGCAGTACTTC
J: TRBJ2-2; D: .; V: TRBV30; size: many; CDR3: CAWSVSLPGELFF; DNA: TGTGCCTGGAGTGTATCCCTCCCCGGGGAGCTGTTTTTT
J: TRBJ2-2; D: .; V: TRBV11-3; size: many; CDR3: CASSPHQGGELFF; DNA: TGTGCCAGCAGCCCACATCAGGGCGGGGAGCTGTTTTTT
J: TRBJ2-3; D: .; V: TRBV7-2; size: many; CDR3: CASSPRTRLTDTQYF; DNA: TGTGCCAGCAGCCCCCGGACGAGACTTACGGATACGCAGTATTTT
J: TRBJ2-1; D: .; V: TRBV5-1; size: .; CDR3: CASSPRGVEQTNEQFF; DNA: TGCGCCAGCAGTCCTCGTGGGGTAGAGCAAACAAATGAGCAGTTCTTC
J: TRBJ2-3; D: TRBD2; V: TRBV29-1; size: many; CDR3: CSVTGRLAGGFGDTQYF; DNA: TGCAGCGTGACAGGTAGACTAGCGGGAGGGTTTGGAGATACGCAGTATTTT
J: TRBJ2-3; D: TRBD2; V: TRBV20-1; size: many; CDR3: CSARPRPSSGDTDTQYF; DNA: TGCAGTGCTAGACCTCGCCCTTCTAGCGGAGACACAGATACGCAGTATTTT
J: TRBJ2-2; D: .; V: TRBV10-3; size: many; CDR3: CAISESVTSLNTGELFF; DNA: TGTGCCATCAGTGAGTCAGTTACTAGCCTGAACACCGGGGAGCTGTTTTTT
J: TRBJ2-7; D: TRBD1; V: TRBV29-1; size: many; CDR3: CSARTGGFEQYF; DNA: TGCAGCGCACGGACAGGGGGGTTCGAGCAGTACTTC
J: TRBJ1-1; D: .; V: TRBV20-1; size: many; CDR3: CSARGTARDGTEAFF; DNA: TGCAGTGCTAGAGGGACGGCGCGGGATGGCACTGAAGCTTTCTTT
J: TRBJ2-7; D: .; V: TRBV12-5; size: many; CDR3: CASGLMTDTYEQYF; DNA: TGTGCTAGTGGTTTGATGACGGACACCTACGAGCAGTACTTC
J: TRBJ1-6; D: TRBD1; V: TRBV10-3; size: many; CDR3: CAISAQPGGNSPLHF; DNA: TGTGCCATCAGTGCCCAGCCAGGGGGGAATTCACCCCTCCACTTT
J: TRBJ2-7; D: .; V: TRBV18; size: few; CDR3: CASSLDTTGEQYF; DNA: TGTGCCAGCTCACTGGACACGACGGGGGAGCAGTACTTC
J: TRBJ2-3; D: .; V: TRBV4-1; size: many; CDR3: CASSQVGTQYF; DNA: TGCGCCAGCAGCCAAGTTGGTACGCAGTATTTT
J: TRBJ2-3; D: .; V: TRBV24-1; size: few; CDR3: CATSDSLADTQYF; DNA: TGTGCCACCAGTGATTCTCTAGCAGATACGCAGTATTTT
J: TRBJ1-1; D: .; V: TRBV2; size: many; CDR3: CASGRQSMNTEAFF; DNA: TGTGCCAGCGGGAGACAGAGTATGAACACTGAAGCTTTCTTT
J: TRBJ2-5; D: TRBD1; V: TRBV12-3/TRBV12-4; size: many; CDR3: CASSLVAGGETQYF; DNA: TGTGCCAGCAGTTTAGTTGCAGGGGGAGAGACCCAGTACTTC